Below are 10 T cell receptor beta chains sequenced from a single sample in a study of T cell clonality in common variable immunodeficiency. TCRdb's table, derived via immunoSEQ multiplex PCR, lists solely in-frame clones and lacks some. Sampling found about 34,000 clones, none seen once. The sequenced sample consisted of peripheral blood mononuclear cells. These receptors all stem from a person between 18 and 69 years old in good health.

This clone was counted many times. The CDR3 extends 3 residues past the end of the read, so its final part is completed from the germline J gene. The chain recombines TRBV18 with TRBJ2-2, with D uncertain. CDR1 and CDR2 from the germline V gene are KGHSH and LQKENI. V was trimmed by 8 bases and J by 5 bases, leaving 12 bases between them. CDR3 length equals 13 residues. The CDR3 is CASTADLTGELFF. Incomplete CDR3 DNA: TGTGCCAGCACGGCGGATTTGACCGGGGAG.

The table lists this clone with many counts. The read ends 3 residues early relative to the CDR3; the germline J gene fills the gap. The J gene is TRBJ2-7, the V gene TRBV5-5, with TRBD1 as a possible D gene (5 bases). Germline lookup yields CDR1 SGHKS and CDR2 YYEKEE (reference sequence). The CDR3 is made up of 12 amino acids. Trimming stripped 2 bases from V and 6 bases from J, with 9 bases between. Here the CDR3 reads CASSFDSSEQYF. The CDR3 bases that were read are TGTGCCAGCAGCTTCGACAGTAGCGAG.

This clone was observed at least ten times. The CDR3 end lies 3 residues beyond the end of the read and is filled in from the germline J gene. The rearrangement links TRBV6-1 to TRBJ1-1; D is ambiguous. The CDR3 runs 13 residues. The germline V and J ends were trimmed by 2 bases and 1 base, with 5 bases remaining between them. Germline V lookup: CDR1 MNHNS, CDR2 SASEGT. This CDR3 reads CASSERGNTEAFF. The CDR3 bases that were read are TGTGCCAGCAGTGAACGGGGGAACACTGAA.

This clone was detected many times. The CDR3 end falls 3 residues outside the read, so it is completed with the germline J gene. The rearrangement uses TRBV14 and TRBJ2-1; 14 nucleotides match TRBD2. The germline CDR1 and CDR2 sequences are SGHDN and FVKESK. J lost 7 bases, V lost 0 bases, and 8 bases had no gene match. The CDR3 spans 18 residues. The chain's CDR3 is CASSQEGLAGGGRNEQFF. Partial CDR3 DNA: TGTGCCAGCAGCCAAGAAGGACTAGCGGGAGGTGGGAGAAATGAG.

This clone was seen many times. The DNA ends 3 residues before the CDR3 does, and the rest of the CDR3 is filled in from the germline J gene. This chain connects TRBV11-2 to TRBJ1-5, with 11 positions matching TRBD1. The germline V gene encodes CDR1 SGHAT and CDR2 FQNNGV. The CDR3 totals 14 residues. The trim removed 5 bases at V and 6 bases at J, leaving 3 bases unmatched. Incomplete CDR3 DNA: TGTGCCAGCAGCCCGGGGACAGGGGGTCAGCCC. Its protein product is CASSPGTGGQP. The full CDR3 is CASSPGTGGQPQHF.

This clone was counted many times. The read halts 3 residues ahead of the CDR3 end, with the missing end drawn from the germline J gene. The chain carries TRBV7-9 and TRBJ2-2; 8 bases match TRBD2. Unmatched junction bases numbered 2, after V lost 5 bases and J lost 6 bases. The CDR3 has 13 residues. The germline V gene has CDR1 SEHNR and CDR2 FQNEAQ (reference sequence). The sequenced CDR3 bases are TGTGCCAGCAGCCGGGAGGGGGCCGGGGAG. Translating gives CASSREGAGE. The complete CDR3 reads CASSREGAGELFF.

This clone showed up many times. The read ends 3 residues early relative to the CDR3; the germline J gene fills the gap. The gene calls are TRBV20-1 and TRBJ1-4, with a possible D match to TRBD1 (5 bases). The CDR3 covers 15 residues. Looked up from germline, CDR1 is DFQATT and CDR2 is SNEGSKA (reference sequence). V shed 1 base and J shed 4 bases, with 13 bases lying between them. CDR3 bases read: TGCAGTGCTAGAGCCGACAGCTATATTAATGAAAAA. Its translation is CSARADSYINEK. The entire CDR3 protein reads CSARADSYINEKLFF.

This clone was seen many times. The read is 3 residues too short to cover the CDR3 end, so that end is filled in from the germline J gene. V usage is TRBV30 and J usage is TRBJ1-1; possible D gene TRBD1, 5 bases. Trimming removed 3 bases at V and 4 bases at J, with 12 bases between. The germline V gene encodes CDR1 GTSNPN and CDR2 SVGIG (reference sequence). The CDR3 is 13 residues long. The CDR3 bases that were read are TGTGCCTGGAGAAGGGGCTCTGGCACTGAA. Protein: CAWRRGSGTE. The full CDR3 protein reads CAWRRGSGTEAFF.

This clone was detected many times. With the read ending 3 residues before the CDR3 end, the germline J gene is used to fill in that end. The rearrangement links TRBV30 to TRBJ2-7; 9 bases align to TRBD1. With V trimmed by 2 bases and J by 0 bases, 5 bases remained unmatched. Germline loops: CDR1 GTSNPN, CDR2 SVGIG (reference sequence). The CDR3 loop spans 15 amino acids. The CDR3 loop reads CAWSLGTGTSYEQYF. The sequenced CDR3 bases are TGTGCCTGGAGTCTCGGGACAGGGACCTCCTACGAG.

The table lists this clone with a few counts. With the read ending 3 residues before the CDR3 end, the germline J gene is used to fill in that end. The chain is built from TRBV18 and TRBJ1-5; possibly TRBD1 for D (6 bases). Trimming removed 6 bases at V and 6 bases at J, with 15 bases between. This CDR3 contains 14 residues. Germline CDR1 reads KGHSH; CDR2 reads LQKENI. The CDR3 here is CASSVDRQGQPQHF. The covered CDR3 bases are TGTGCCAGCTCGGTTGACAGGCAGGGTCAGCCC.